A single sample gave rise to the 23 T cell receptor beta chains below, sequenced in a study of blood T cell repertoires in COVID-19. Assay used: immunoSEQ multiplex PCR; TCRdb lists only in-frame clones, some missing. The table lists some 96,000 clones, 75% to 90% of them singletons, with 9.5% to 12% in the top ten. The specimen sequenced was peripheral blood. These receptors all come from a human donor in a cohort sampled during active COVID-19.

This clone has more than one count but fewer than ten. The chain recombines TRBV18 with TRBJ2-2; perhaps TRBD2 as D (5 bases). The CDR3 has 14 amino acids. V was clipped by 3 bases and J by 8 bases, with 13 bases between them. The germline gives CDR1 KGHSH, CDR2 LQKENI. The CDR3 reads CASSPVTGNGELFF. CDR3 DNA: TGTGCCAGCTCACCGGTCACGGGAAATGGGGAGCTGTTTTTT.

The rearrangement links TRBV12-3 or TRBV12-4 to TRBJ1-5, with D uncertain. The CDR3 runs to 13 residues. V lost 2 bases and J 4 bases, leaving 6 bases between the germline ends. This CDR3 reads CASSLTRNQPQHF. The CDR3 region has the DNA TGTGCCAGCAGTTTAACCCGGAATCAGCCCCAGCATTTT.

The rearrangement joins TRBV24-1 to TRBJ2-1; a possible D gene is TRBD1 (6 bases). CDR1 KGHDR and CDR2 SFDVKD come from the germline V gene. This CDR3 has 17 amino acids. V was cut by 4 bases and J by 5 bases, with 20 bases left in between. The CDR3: CATSDRGHSNRNNEQFF. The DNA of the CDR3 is TGTGCCACCAGTGACAGGGGACATTCTAATCGGAACAATGAGCAGTTCTTC.

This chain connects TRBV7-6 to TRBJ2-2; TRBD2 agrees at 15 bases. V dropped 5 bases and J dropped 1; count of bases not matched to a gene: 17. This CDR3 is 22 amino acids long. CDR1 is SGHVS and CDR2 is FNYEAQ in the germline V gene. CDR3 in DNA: TGTGCCAGCAGCCACGGACTAGCGGGGGGGCCGGAGCCAGGAGGGAACACCGGGGAGCTGTTTTTT. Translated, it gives CASSHGLAGGPEPGGNTGELFF.

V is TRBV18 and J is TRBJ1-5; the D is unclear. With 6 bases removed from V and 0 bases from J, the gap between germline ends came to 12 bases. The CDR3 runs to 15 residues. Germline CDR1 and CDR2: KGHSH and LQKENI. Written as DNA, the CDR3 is TGTGCCAGCTCGCCGGCGCGGAATAGCAATCAGCCCCAGCATTTT. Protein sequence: CASSPARNSNQPQHF.

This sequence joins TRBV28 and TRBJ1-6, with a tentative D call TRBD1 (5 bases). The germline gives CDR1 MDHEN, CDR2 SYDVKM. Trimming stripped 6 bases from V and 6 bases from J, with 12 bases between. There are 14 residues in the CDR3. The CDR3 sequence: CASRWGRLNSPLHF. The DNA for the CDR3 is TGTGCCAGCAGGTGGGGCAGGCTTAATTCACCCCTCCACTTT.

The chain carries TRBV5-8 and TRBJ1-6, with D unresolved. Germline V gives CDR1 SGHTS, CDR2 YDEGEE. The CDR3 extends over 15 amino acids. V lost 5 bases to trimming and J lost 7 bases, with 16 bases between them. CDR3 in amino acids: CASRERGVWNSPLHF. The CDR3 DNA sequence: TGTGCCAGCAGGGAGCGCGGGGTGTGGAATTCACCCCTCCACTTT. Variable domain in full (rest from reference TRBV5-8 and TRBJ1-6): EAGVTQSPTHLIKTRGQQATLRCSPISGHTSVYWYQQALGLGLQFLLWYDEGEERNRGNFPPRFSGRQFPNYSSELNVNALELEDSALYLCASRERGVWNSPLHFGNGTRLTVT.

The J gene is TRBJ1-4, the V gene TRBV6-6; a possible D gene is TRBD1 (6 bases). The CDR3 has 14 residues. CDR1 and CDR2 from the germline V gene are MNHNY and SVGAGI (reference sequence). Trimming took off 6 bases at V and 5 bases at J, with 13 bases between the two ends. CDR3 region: CASSRGAENEKLFF. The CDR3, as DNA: TGTGCCAGCAGCCGGGGGGCCGAGAATGAAAAACTGTTTTTT.

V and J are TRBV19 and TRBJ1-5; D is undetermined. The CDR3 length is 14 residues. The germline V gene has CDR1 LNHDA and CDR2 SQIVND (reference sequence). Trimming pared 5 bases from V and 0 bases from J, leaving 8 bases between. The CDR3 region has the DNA TGTGCCAGTAGTGTACGGGATAGCAATCAGCCCCAGCATTTT. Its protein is CASSVRDSNQPQHF.

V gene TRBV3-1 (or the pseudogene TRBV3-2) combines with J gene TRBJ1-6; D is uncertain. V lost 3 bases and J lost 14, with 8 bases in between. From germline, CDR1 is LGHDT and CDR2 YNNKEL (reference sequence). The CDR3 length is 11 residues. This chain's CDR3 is CASSQAATLHF. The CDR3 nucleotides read TGTGCCAGCAGCCAGGCTGCAACCCTCCACTTT.

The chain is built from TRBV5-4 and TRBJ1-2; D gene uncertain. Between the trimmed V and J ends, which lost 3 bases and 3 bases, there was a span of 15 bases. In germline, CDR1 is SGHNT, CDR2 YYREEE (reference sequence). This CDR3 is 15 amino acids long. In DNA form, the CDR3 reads TGTGCCAGCAGCTCCCGGAGCCGACTAGACTATGGCTACACCTTC. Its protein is CASSSRSRLDYGYTF.

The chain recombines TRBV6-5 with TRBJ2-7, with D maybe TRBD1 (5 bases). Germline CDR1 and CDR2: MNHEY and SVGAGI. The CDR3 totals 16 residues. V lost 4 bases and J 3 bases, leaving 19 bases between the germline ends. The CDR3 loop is CASSSRIGAVNYEQYF. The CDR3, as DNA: TGTGCCAGCAGTTCCCGGATTGGGGCGGTCAACTACGAGCAGTACTTC.

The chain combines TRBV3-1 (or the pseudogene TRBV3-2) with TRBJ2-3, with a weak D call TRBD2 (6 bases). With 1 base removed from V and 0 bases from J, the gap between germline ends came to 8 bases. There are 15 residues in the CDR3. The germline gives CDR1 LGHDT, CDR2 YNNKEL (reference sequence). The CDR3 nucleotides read TGTGCCAGCAGCCAAGGGGACTCTAGCACAGATACGCAGTATTTT. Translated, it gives CASSQGDSSTDTQYF.

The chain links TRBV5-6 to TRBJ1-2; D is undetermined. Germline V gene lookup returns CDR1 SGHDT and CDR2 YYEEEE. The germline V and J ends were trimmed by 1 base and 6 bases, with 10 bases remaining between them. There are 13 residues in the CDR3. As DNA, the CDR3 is TGTGCCAGCAGCTTGTACCCGGCGGATGGCTACACCTTC. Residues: CASSLYPADGYTF. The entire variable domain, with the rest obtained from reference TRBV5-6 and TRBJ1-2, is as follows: DAGVTQSPTHLIKTRGQQVTLRCSPKSGHDTVSWYQQALGQGPQFIFQYYEEEERQRGNFPDRFSGHQFPNYSSELNVNALLLGDSALYLCASSLYPADGYTFGSGTRLTVV.

CDR3 sequence: CASSQDMLAGGREQFF. CDR3 sequence (DNA): TGCGCCAGCAGCCAAGATATGCTAGCGGGAGGACGTGAGCAGTTCTTC. The chain links TRBV4-1 to TRBJ2-1; 11 positions agree with TRBD2. CDR1 MGHRA and CDR2 YSYEKL come from the germline V gene. V was pared by 0 bases and J by 9 bases, with 7 bases of the junction left unmatched. The CDR3 totals 16 residues.

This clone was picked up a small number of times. The CDR3 spells CASSWDRLEGYTF. CDR3 in DNA: TGTGCCAGCAGCTGGGACAGGCTTGAGGGCTACACCTTC. The chain carries TRBV5-8 and TRBJ1-2, with 8 bases matching TRBD1. CDR1 SGHTS and CDR2 YDEGEE come from the germline V gene. The junction had 6 bases not matched to a gene; V was cut back by 3 bases and J by 8 bases. This CDR3 has 13 residues.

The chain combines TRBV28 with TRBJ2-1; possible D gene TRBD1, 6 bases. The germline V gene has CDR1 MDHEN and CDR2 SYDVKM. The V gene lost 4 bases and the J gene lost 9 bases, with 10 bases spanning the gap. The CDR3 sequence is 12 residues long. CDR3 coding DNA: TGTGCCAGCAGTTCAGGGGTGGTTGAGCAGTTCTTC. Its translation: CASSSGVVEQFF.

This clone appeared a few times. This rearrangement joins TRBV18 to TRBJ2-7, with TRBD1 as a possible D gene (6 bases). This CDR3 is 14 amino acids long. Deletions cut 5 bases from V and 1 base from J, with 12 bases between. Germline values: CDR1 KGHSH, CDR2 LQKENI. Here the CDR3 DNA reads TGTGCCAGCTCAGAACAGACAGGATCCTACGAGCAGTACTTC. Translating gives CASSEQTGSYEQYF.

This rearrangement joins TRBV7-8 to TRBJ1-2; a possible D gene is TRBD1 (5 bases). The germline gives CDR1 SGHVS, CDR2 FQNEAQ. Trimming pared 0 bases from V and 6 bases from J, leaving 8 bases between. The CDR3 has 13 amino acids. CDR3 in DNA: TGTGCCAGCAGCTTAGCGCGGGGGAATGGCTACACCTTC. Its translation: CASSLARGNGYTF.

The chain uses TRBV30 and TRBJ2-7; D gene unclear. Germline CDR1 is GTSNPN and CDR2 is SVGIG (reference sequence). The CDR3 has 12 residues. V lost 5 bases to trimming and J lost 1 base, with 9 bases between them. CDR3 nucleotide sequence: TGTGCCTGGGATATATCTTCCTACGAGCAGTACTTC. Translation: CAWDISSYEQYF.

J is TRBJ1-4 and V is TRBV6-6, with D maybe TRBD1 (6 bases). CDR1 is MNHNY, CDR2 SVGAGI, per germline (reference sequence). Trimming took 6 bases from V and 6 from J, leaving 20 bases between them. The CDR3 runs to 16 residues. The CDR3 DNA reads TGTGCCAGCAGCCACATGAACAGGGCCGGGGATGAAAAACTGTTTTTT. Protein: CASSHMNRAGDEKLFF.

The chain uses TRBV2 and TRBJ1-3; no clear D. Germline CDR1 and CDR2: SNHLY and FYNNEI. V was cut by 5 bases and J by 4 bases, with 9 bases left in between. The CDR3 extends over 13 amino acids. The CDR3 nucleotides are TGTGCCAGCAGTCCTCTGAGGGGAAACACCATATATTTT. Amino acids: CASSPLRGNTIYF.

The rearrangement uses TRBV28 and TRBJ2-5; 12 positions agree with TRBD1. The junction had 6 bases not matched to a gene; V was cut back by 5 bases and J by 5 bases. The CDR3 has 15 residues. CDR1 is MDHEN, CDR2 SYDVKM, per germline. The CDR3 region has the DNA TGTGCCAGCAGTCCGGGGACAGGGGGCTGGGAGACCCAGTACTTC. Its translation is CASSPGTGGWETQYF.